The next 22 T cell receptor beta chains were all read from a single sample in a study of shared clonotypes between healthy human individuals. Method: immunoSEQ multiplex PCR; TCRdb's copy keeps in-frame clones and lacks some. This sample yields about 2 million clones, of which roughly 94% are seen a single time; 0.9% to 1.5% belongs to the top ten. It was CD45RO-negative cells, positively selected for CCR7, that made up naive CD8 cells, with terminally differentiated effector memory CD45RA+ cells excluded. Material for sequencing was naive CD8+ T cells sorted from blood. These receptors all stem from a man in his late teens or twenties in good health.

The chain recombines TRBV7-9 with TRBJ2-2; TRBD1 matches 9 bases. With 0 bases clipped from V and 7 bases from J, the junction kept 12 bases outside the gene matches. This CDR3 is 18 amino acids long. Germline lookup yields CDR1 SEHNR and CDR2 FQNEAQ (reference sequence). DNA for the CDR3: TGTGCCAGCAGCTTAGCATTTGGGACAGGGAAGGATGTCGGGGAGCTGTTTTTT. It codes for CASSLAFGTGKDVGELFF.

V and J are TRBV6-1 and TRBJ2-1; no clear D gene. The length of the CDR3 is 16 residues. Germline V gene lookup returns CDR1 MNHNS and CDR2 SASEGT. V dropped 3 bases and J dropped 5 bases, with 17 bases sitting between them. CDR3 nucleotides: TGTGCCAGCAGTGATATCCTAGTGATCGTTGACAATGAGCAGTTCTTC. It translates to CASSDILVIVDNEQFF.

J is TRBJ2-7 and V is TRBV6-5, with 9 bases fitting TRBD1. Germline loops: CDR1 MNHEY, CDR2 SVGAGI. V was clipped by 6 bases and J by 2 bases; unmatched bases: 8. The CDR3 sequence is 15 residues long. DNA for the CDR3: TGTGCCAGCAGGGGCTGGGGACAGGGAACCTACGAGCAGTACTTC. Translating it yields CASRGWGQGTYEQYF.

This chain joins TRBV5-6 and TRBJ2-1; TRBD2 matches 9 bases. This CDR3 is 16 amino acids long. The germline V gene encodes CDR1 SGHDT and CDR2 YYEEEE. V was clipped by 2 bases and J by 4 bases; unmatched bases: 7. In nucleotides, the CDR3 is TGTGCCAGCAGCTTATGGACGGGACTAGCTTACAATGAGCAGTTCTTC. Protein: CASSLWTGLAYNEQFF. The entire variable domain, with the rest obtained from reference TRBV5-6 and TRBJ2-1, is as follows: DAGVTQSPTHLIKTRGQQVTLRCSPKSGHDTVSWYQQALGQGPQFIFQYYEEEERQRGNFPDRFSGHQFPNYSSELNVNALLLGDSALYLCASSLWTGLAYNEQFFGPGTRLTVL.

V and J are TRBV6-5 and TRBJ1-6; unclear D gene. V was pared by 6 bases and J by 13 bases, with 13 bases between. The CDR3 covers 12 residues. Germline CDR1 and CDR2: MNHEY and SVGAGI. The chain's CDR3 is CASSPSSLPLHF. The CDR3 nucleotides read TGTGCCAGCAGCCCCTCTTCACTCCCCCTCCACTTT.

A word on this clone: Other DNA sequences in this specimen translate into the identical CDR3. J is TRBJ2-7 and V is TRBV28; perhaps TRBD2 as D (6 bases). The CDR3 contains 13 residues. Per germline, CDR1 MDHEN and CDR2 SYDVKM. The ends were cut back, 3 bases at V and 4 bases at J, with 10 bases in the middle. The CDR3 loop reads CASSFEGTYEQYF. The CDR3 DNA sequence: TGTGCCAGCAGTTTTGAGGGGACTTACGAGCAGTACTTC.

This rearrangement joins TRBV7-9 to TRBJ2-1, with 7 bases lining up with TRBD1. The CDR3 length is 15 residues. The germline V gene has CDR1 SEHNR and CDR2 FQNEAQ (reference sequence). Trimming removed 0 bases from V and 5 bases from J; junction bases left unmatched: 4. CDR3 sequence (DNA): TGTGCCAGCAGCTTAGCGGCAGGGGGTGACAATGAGCAGTTCTTC. The encoded protein is CASSLAAGGDNEQFF.

This chain connects TRBV2 to TRBJ2-5, with unresolved D. The CDR3 is made up of 15 amino acids. Germline loops: CDR1 SNHLY, CDR2 FYNNEI. V was clipped by 1 base and J by 1 base, with 10 bases between them. CDR3: CASSEGVTGQETQYF. The CDR3 nucleotides read TGTGCCAGCAGTGAAGGGGTTACGGGCCAAGAGACCCAGTACTTC.

In regard to this clone: Other nucleotide sequences from this sample produce the same CDR3. The V call is TRBV9, the J call TRBJ2-2, with no clear D. V lost 2 bases and J lost 3, with 5 bases in between. This CDR3 is 13 amino acids long. CDR1 and CDR2 from the germline V gene are SGDLS and YYNGEE. The DNA of the CDR3 is TGTGCCAGCAGCGTTGTGTACACCGGGGAGCTGTTTTTT. Protein sequence: CASSVVYTGELFF.

Notes on this clone: Other DNA sequences in the same sample also yield this CDR3. The V and J genes are TRBV4-3 and TRBJ1-3; a weak D match, TRBD1 (6 bases). Germline-derived CDR1 and CDR2 are LGHNA and YSLEER. The CDR3 covers 15 residues. Trimming stripped 0 bases from V and 2 bases from J, with 8 bases between. In nucleotides, the CDR3 is TGCGCCAGCAGCCAAGACCGGGGGCCTGGAAACACCATATATTTT. It codes for CASSQDRGPGNTIYF.

The chain employs TRBV7-9 and TRBJ2-1, with 9 bases that match TRBD2. V trimming: 5 bases; J trimming: 6 bases; junction bases outside the gene matches: 8. CDR1 and CDR2 from the germline V gene are SEHNR and FQNEAQ (reference sequence). This CDR3 spans 15 amino acids. The CDR3 sequence is CASSEKPGLANEQFF. DNA for the CDR3: TGTGCCAGCAGCGAAAAACCGGGACTAGCCAATGAGCAGTTCTTC.

As for this clone: The sample carries other DNA sequences with the same CDR3. The gene calls are TRBV29-1 and TRBJ2-7; D gene uncertain. CDR1 SQVTM and CDR2 ANQGSEA come from the germline V gene. Trimming left V 3 bases short and J 0 bases short, with 6 bases between. This CDR3 region has 12 residues. The CDR3 bases are TGCAGCGTTGAGTTAAGCTCCTACGAGCAGTACTTC. It is translated as CSVELSSYEQYF.

The genes are TRBV2 and TRBJ2-7, with D unresolved. V lost 0 bases to trimming and J lost 7 bases, with 7 bases between them. The CDR3 consists of 12 residues. Germline V gives CDR1 SNHLY, CDR2 FYNNEI. The DNA for the CDR3 is TGTGCCAGCAGTGAAGCCCACCGAGAGCAGTACTTC. As protein: CASSEAHREQYF.

About this clone: The same CDR3 can be traced to other DNA sequences in this sample. The rearrangement joins TRBV5-1 to TRBJ2-7, with 9 bases matching TRBD1. V lost 5 bases and J lost 4; bases outside the gene matches: 7. The CDR3 extends over 14 amino acids. The germline V gene has CDR1 SGHRS and CDR2 YFSETQ. The CDR3 DNA reads as TGCGCCAGCAGTTCCGGGACAGGGTTTTACGAGCAGTACTTC. Translation: CASSSGTGFYEQYF.

V gene TRBV9 combines with J gene TRBJ2-1, with 8 bases that match TRBD2. Germline assignment: CDR1 SGDLS and CDR2 YYNGEE. V shed 0 bases and J 9 bases; nucleotides not matched to a gene: 8. This CDR3 is 15 amino acids long. The CDR3 nucleotides are TGTGCCAGCAGCGTAGCGGGAGGGCCCGGGGGTGAGCAGTTCTTC. It specifies CASSVAGGPGGEQFF.

This chain uses TRBV21-1 with TRBJ2-5; the table names TRBD2, a call not compared with the DNA. TRBV21-1 is annotated as a pseudogene. CDR3 length equals 17 residues. CDR3 region: CASSTVNLAGGKETQYF. DNA for the CDR3: TGTGCCAGCAGTACGGTGAATCTAGCGGGGGGTAAAGAGACCCAGTACTTC.

This clone has only a few counts. The gene calls are TRBV2 and TRBJ1-6; weak D call: TRBD1 (5 bases). Trimming left V 4 bases short and J 10 bases short, with 11 bases between. CDR3 length: 13 residues. CDR1 and CDR2 (germline): SNHLY, FYNNEI. DNA of the CDR3: TGTGCCAGCAGTGGGCAGGGAGCCTCACCCCTCCACTTT. It yields the protein CASSGQGASPLHF.

This sequence joins TRBV27 and TRBJ2-1; D is possibly TRBD2 (6 bases). The CDR3 runs to 16 residues. Germline V gene data show CDR1 as MNHEY and CDR2 as SMNVEV (reference sequence). The V end lost 0 bases, the J end lost 6 bases, and 15 bases lay between the germline ends. This chain's CDR3 is CASSLSSGERPNEQFF. DNA for the CDR3: TGTGCCAGCAGTTTATCTTCGGGGGAGAGGCCCAATGAGCAGTTCTTC.

The chain has TRBV7-6 and TRBJ2-3, with 13 bases that match TRBD2. Germline V gives CDR1 SGHVS, CDR2 FNYEAQ. The CDR3 loop spans 18 amino acids. With 1 base clipped from V and 0 bases from J, the junction kept 4 bases outside the gene matches. The chain's CDR3 is CASSLDGTSGASTDTQYF. The CDR3 DNA is TGTGCCAGCAGCTTAGACGGGACTAGCGGGGCAAGCACAGATACGCAGTATTTT. Looking up the rest from reference TRBV7-6 and TRBJ2-3 gives the full variable domain: GAGVSQSPRYKVTKRGQDVALRCDPISGHVSLYWYRQALGQGPEFLTYFNYEAQQDKSGLPNDRFSAERPEGSISTLTIQRTEQRDSAMYRCASSLDGTSGASTDTQYFGPGTRLTVL.

V gene TRBV4-1 combines with J gene TRBJ2-5; TRBD2 agrees at 11 bases. The CDR3 totals 16 residues. J was trimmed by 5 bases and V by 1 base; bases with no gene match: 6. The germline V gene has CDR1 MGHRA and CDR2 YSYEKL. The CDR3 DNA sequence: TGCGCCAGCAGCCAAGCGATAGCGGGAGGGCAGGAGACCCAGTACTTC. It codes for CASSQAIAGGQETQYF.

This clone is a singleton in its sample. This sequence joins TRBV19 and TRBJ2-3; TRBD1 aligns across 9 bases. This CDR3 has 15 residues. V lost 5 bases and J lost 1; bases outside the gene matches: 4. The V gene's germline CDR1 is LNHDA and CDR2 SQIVND (reference sequence). For the CDR3, the DNA is TGTGCCAGTAGTGACTGGACAGGGGGCACAGATACGCAGTATTTT. Its protein is CASSDWTGGTDTQYF.

V and J are TRBV4-1 and TRBJ2-7; TRBD2 is a possible D gene (6 bases). CDR1 is MGHRA and CDR2 is YSYEKL in the germline V gene. The CDR3 has 16 amino acids. Trimming took 4 bases from V and 2 from J, leaving 18 bases between them. CDR3 region: CASSRPTGDKTYEQYF. The CDR3 DNA reads TGCGCCAGCAGCCGTCCGACGGGGGATAAGACCTACGAGCAGTACTTC.